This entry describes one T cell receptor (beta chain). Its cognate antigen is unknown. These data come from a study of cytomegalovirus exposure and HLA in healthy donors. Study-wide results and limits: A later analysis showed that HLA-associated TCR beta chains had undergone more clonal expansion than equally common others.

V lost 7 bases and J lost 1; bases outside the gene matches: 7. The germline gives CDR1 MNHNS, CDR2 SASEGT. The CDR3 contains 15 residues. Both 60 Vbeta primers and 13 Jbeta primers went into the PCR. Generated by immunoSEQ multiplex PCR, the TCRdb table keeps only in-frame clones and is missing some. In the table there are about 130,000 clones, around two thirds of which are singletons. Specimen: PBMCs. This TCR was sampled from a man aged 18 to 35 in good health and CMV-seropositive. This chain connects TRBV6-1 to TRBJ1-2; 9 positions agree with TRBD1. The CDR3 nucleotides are TGTGCCAGCATCTCGGACAGGGGATATAACTATGGCTACACCTTC. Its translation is CASISDRGYNYGYTF.